This T cell receptor beta chain derives from a study of T cell changes during pregnancy in multiple sclerosis. TCRdb's copy holds only in-frame clones and misses some; the assay was immunoSEQ multiplex PCR. The sample yields some 43,000 clones, around 92% seen once. This CDR3 has 12 amino acids. The V segment lost 11 bases and the J segment 5 bases; nucleotides outside the gene matches: 6. CDR1 is MDHEN, CDR2 SYDVKM, per germline. V usage is TRBV28 and J usage is TRBJ1-2, with 9 bases identical to TRBD1. The source is a female donor with multiple sclerosis, enrolled in a pregnancy study. Sequenced material: CD8+ T cells from peripheral blood mononuclear cells, taken in the third trimester of pregnancy. CDR3 in amino acids: CALQGAGYGYTF. CDR3 DNA sequence: TGTGCCTTACAGGGGGCAGGATATGGCTACACCTTC.